Each of the 15 T cell receptor beta chains below was sequenced from the same sample in a study of CD8 T cells in Susac syndrome. RNA, at roughly 0.5 to 1 ug, was reverse transcribed with random hexamers. TCRdb reanalysed the immunoSEQ multiplex PCR reads using MiXCR and keeps one entry per CDR3 protein. The sample lists 160,000 or so distinct CDR3 sequences, 94% occurring once. Sequenced material: CD4+ T cells from PBMCs. These receptors originate from a human donor with multiple sclerosis.

This clonotype was detected only a few times. The rearrangement links TRBV28 to TRBJ1-1; D call uncertain. The V gene lost 2 bases and the J gene lost 5 bases, with 6 bases spanning the gap. The CDR3 spans 12 residues. Germline-derived CDR1 and CDR2 are MDHEN and SYDVKM. The CDR3 nucleotides are TGTGCCAGCAGTTTAGTTAGGACTGAAGCTTTCTTT. This codes for CASSLVRTEAFF.

The chain is built from TRBV9 and TRBJ2-1; maybe TRBD1 (5 bases). Germline lookup yields CDR1 SGDLS and CDR2 YYNGEE. The CDR3 runs 14 residues. Trimming removed 2 bases from V and 3 bases from J, with 9 bases in between. The CDR3: CASSVGQGYNEQFF. The CDR3 DNA reads TGTGCCAGCAGCGTCGGACAAGGCTACAATGAGCAGTTCTTC.

J is TRBJ1-5 and V is TRBV30; 8 bases agree with TRBD1. The CDR3 extends over 14 amino acids. V lost 3 bases to trimming and J lost 6 bases; unmatched junction nucleotides: 7. CDR1 and CDR2 (germline): GTSNPN, SVGIG (reference sequence). This CDR3 is CAWSGQGFRQPQHF. CDR3 bases: TGTGCCTGGAGCGGACAGGGTTTTCGTCAGCCCCAGCATTTT.

This clonotype showed up just once. The chain carries TRBV28 and TRBJ1-2; D perhaps matches TRBD1 (6 bases). Trimming left V 5 bases short and J 4 bases short, with 11 bases between. The germline CDR1 and CDR2 sequences are MDHEN and SYDVKM. The CDR3 is made up of 13 amino acids. CDR3 region: CASSRGQFYGYTF. As DNA, the CDR3 is TGTGCCAGCAGTAGAGGACAGTTCTATGGCTACACCTTC.

The chain joins TRBV20-1 to TRBJ2-1; perhaps TRBD1 as D (5 bases). The CDR3 spans 11 residues. Germline assignment: CDR1 DFQATT and CDR2 SNEGSKA (reference sequence). V gave up 6 bases and J gave up 8 bases, with 11 bases separating them. The CDR3 DNA sequence: TGCAGTGCCAGACAGAGAGATGAGCAGTTCTTC. Amino acids: CSARQRDEQFF.

The chain employs TRBV3-1 and TRBJ1-3; 7 nucleotides align to TRBD1. The germline V gene encodes CDR1 LGHDT and CDR2 YNNKEL (reference sequence). Trimming at V came to 7 bases and at J to 7 bases, leaving 10 bases not matched to a gene. This CDR3 is 14 amino acids long. The CDR3 reads CASTLRAGGNTIYF. For the CDR3, the DNA is TGTGCCAGCACCCTAAGAGCAGGGGGTAACACCATATATTTT.

This clonotype occurred once. J is TRBJ2-5 and V is TRBV20-1; D may correspond to TRBD1 or TRBD2 (5 bases each). Germline V CDR1 and CDR2: DFQATT, SNEGSKA (reference sequence). The CDR3 length is 14 residues. V was pared by 5 bases and J by 1 base, with 14 bases between. The CDR3 region has the DNA TGCAGTGCTCCTTTAGAGGGGTCCCAAGAGACCCAGTACTTC. Amino acids: CSAPLEGSQETQYF.

The rearrangement links TRBV6-1 to TRBJ2-5; 11 nucleotides align to TRBD2. V gave up 2 bases and J gave up 5 bases; unmatched junction bases: 13. The CDR3 runs to 18 residues. Germline lookup yields CDR1 MNHNS and CDR2 SASEGT. CDR3 residues: CASSEIRTSGSWRETQYF. DNA of the CDR3: TGTGCCAGCAGTGAAATCCGTACTAGCGGGAGTTGGAGGGAGACCCAGTACTTC.

This chain connects TRBV30 to TRBJ1-1; a possible D gene is TRBD1 (6 bases). Germline-derived CDR1 and CDR2 are GTSNPN and SVGIG (reference sequence). Trimming took 3 bases from V and 3 from J, leaving 14 bases between them. The CDR3 spans 14 residues. The CDR3 region is CAWSQTGLYTEAFF. The CDR3 region has the DNA TGTGCCTGGAGCCAAACAGGGCTTTACACTGAAGCTTTCTTT.

The chain links TRBV10-3 to TRBJ1-1; D remains ambiguous. This CDR3 spans 12 amino acids. Germline CDR1 is ENHRY and CDR2 is SYGVKD. Trimming removed 4 bases from V and 1 base from J, with 4 bases in between. CDR3 sequence (DNA): TGTGCCATCAGTGCATCGAACACTGAAGCTTTCTTT. It yields the protein CAISASNTEAFF.

The chain has TRBV15 and TRBJ2-1; 8 bases fit TRBD2. V lost 1 base and J lost 7; bases outside the gene matches: 9. Germline CDR1 LNHNV, CDR2 YYDKDF (reference sequence). The CDR3 spans 16 residues. CDR3 loop: CATSRGPAGDYNEQFF. CDR3 in DNA: TGTGCCACCAGCAGAGGACCAGCGGGAGATTATAATGAGCAGTTCTTC.

The chain has TRBV20-1 and TRBJ1-4; 7 bases line up with TRBD1. With 5 bases clipped from V and 8 bases from J, the junction kept 8 bases outside the gene matches. Germline loops: CDR1 DFQATT, CDR2 SNEGSKA (reference sequence). This CDR3 region has 13 residues. The CDR3 region is CSAGRTGEEKLFF. DNA of the CDR3: TGCAGTGCTGGGAGAACAGGGGAGGAAAAACTGTTTTTT.

The V and J genes are TRBV29-1 and TRBJ2-7; D is possibly TRBD2 (5 bases). Germline CDR1 and CDR2: SQVTM and ANQGSEA. This CDR3 has 12 amino acids. Deletions cut 7 bases from V and 0 bases from J, with 10 bases between. CDR3 coding DNA: TGCAGCGGCCAAGCGGACTCCTACGAGCAGTACTTC. Translating it yields CSGQADSYEQYF.

The rearrangement uses TRBV27 and TRBJ1-1; the D gene is possibly TRBD1 (5 bases). The CDR3 totals 13 residues. Between the trimmed V and J ends, which lost 1 base and 5 bases, there was a span of 8 bases. Germline CDR1 reads MNHEY; CDR2 reads SMNVEV (reference sequence). CDR3 amino acids: CASSLLGGTEAFF. The CDR3 DNA reads as TGTGCCAGCAGTTTATTGGGGGGGACTGAAGCTTTCTTT.

The chain has TRBV7-8 and TRBJ2-5; D is unclear. Germline V lookup: CDR1 SGHVS, CDR2 FQNEAQ. With 1 base removed from V and 1 base from J, the gap between germline ends came to 10 bases. The CDR3 loop spans 15 amino acids. The CDR3 is CASSLVAEAQETQYF. The CDR3 DNA reads TGTGCCAGCAGCTTAGTCGCGGAAGCCCAAGAGACCCAGTACTTC.